These 32 T cell receptor beta chains were all obtained from the same sample, sequenced in a study of blood T cell repertoires in COVID-19. Generated by immunoSEQ multiplex PCR, the TCRdb table keeps only in-frame clones and is missing some. The data show roughly 250,000 clones, with roughly 90% seen just once and approximately 2.2% held by the top ten. Sequencing was done on a sample of peripheral blood. These receptors originate from a woman in her 40s who had recovered from COVID-19.

This chain connects TRBV19 to TRBJ1-5; D is possibly TRBD1 (6 bases). The germline V gene encodes CDR1 LNHDA and CDR2 SQIVND (reference sequence). With 2 bases removed from V and 6 bases from J, the gap between germline ends came to 11 bases. The CDR3 loop spans 14 amino acids. Here the CDR3 DNA reads TGTGCCAGTAGTATAATCAGGGGTGGTCAGCCCCAGCATTTT. It specifies CASSIIRGGQPQHF.

CDR3 sequence reads: CASSIRASGTGDTGELFF. In DNA, the CDR3 is TGTGCCAGCAGCATACGTGCTAGCGGGACAGGGGACACCGGGGAGCTGTTTTTT. The chain couples TRBV7-3 to TRBJ2-2; possibly TRBD1 for D (10 bases). V dropped 5 bases and J dropped 3 bases, with 22 bases sitting between them. Germline lookup yields CDR1 SGHTA and CDR2 FQGTGA. The CDR3 has 18 residues. Using reference TRBV7-3 and TRBJ2-2 for the parts outside the CDR3, the full variable domain is GAGVSQTPSNKVTEKGKYVELRCDPISGHTALYWYRQSLGQGPEFLIYFQGTGAADDSGLPNDRFFAVRPEGSVSTLKIQRTERGDSAVYLCASSIRASGTGDTGELFFGEGSRLTVL.

The chain carries TRBV28 and TRBJ2-7, with D perhaps matching TRBD1 (5 bases). This CDR3 comprises 15 residues. CDR1 is MDHEN and CDR2 is SYDVKM in the germline V gene. The ends were cut back, 3 bases at V and 2 bases at J, with 14 bases in the middle. The CDR3 loop is CASSFSDSTAYEQYF. The CDR3 bases are TGTGCCAGCAGTTTTTCCGACAGCACCGCCTACGAGCAGTACTTC. Using reference TRBV28 and TRBJ2-7 for the parts outside the CDR3, the full variable domain is DVKVTQSSRYLVKRTGEKVFLECVQDMDHENMFWYRQDPGLGLRLIYFSYDVKMKEKGDIPEGYSVSREKKERFSLILESASTNQTSMYLCASSFSDSTAYEQYFGPGTRLTVT.

The CDR3 DNA is TGTGCCAGCAGTTACTCGGGGGCCGCGGGCAATCAGCCCCAGCATTTT. Translation gives CASSYSGAAGNQPQHF. The rearrangement joins TRBV6-2 or TRBV6-3 to TRBJ1-5, with D possibly being TRBD1 (6 bases). The CDR3 covers 16 residues. The V end lost 0 bases, the J end lost 2 bases, and 11 bases lay between the germline ends. The germline V gene encodes CDR1 MNHEY and CDR2 SVGEGT.

The rearrangement uses TRBV5-5 and TRBJ1-3; a weak D match, TRBD1 (5 bases). Per germline, CDR1 SGHKS and CDR2 YYEKEE (reference sequence). V lost 0 bases and J lost 0, with 7 bases in between. This CDR3 has 15 residues. The CDR3 nucleotides read TGTGCCAGCAGCTTGGCAGGGATCTCTGGAAACACCATATATTTT. Translating it yields CASSLAGISGNTIYF.

This clone was seen a single time. The chain employs TRBV6-2 or TRBV6-3 and TRBJ2-1, with 12 bases aligning to TRBD2. The CDR3 runs to 16 residues. J was trimmed by 5 bases and V by 2 bases; bases with no gene match: 4. Germline V gene data show CDR1 as MNHEY and CDR2 as SVGEGT. In nucleotides, the CDR3 is TGTGCCAGCAGTTACGGGTGGACTAGCGGGGACAATGAGCAGTTCTTC. Protein: CASSYGWTSGDNEQFF.

This clone has just one count. The V gene is TRBV12-3 or TRBV12-4, the J gene TRBJ1-3; perhaps TRBD1 as D (6 bases). Trimming stripped 5 bases from V and 4 bases from J, with 9 bases between. The CDR3 covers 13 residues. In nucleotides, the CDR3 is TGTGCCAGCAGTAGACAGGAGGGAAACACCATATATTTT. It translates to CASSRQEGNTIYF.

The rearrangement uses TRBV6-5 and TRBJ2-7; 7 nucleotides line up with TRBD1. The CDR3 has 14 amino acids. The V gene end was trimmed by 6 bases and the J gene end by 0 bases; junction bases not matched to a gene: 5. Germline V gives CDR1 MNHEY, CDR2 SVGAGI. CDR3 protein: CASRRQGGSYEQYF. CDR3 bases: TGTGCCAGCAGACGACAGGGCGGCTCCTACGAGCAGTACTTC.

J is TRBJ1-5 and V is TRBV19; D call uncertain. Trimming removed 1 base from V and 3 bases from J, with 10 bases in between. This CDR3 has 15 amino acids. Germline lookup yields CDR1 LNHDA and CDR2 SQIVND (reference sequence). DNA for the CDR3: TGTGCCAGTAGTATAGCTCAAGCTTTCAATCAGCCCCAGCATTTT. Amino acids: CASSIAQAFNQPQHF.

The chain has TRBV11-2 and TRBJ2-5, with 8 nucleotides matching TRBD1. V dropped 3 bases and J dropped 4; count of bases not matched to a gene: 4. Germline V gene sequence: CDR1 SGHAT, CDR2 FQNNGV. There are 14 residues in the CDR3. Here the CDR3 reads CASSFRDRRETQYF. The DNA of the CDR3 is TGTGCCAGCAGCTTCCGGGACAGGCGAGAGACCCAGTACTTC.

The CDR3 loop is CASSERGSGGSNEQFF. The CDR3 nucleotides read TGTGCCAGCAGTGAAAGGGGTAGCGGGGGGTCCAATGAGCAGTTCTTC. The chain combines TRBV6-1 with TRBJ2-1; TRBD2 matches at 10 bases. The CDR3 runs 16 residues. Germline values: CDR1 MNHNS, CDR2 SASEGT. V shed 2 bases and J 6 bases; nucleotides not matched to a gene: 7.

The chain recombines TRBV30 with TRBJ2-3, with 10 bases matching TRBD2. Trimming removed 2 bases from V and 2 bases from J; junction bases left unmatched: 10. Per the germline V gene, CDR1 is GTSNPN and CDR2 is SVGIG (reference sequence). This CDR3 spans 17 amino acids. CDR3 loop: CAWSPTRTSGYTDTQYF. DNA for the CDR3: TGTGCCTGGAGTCCGACCCGGACTAGCGGATACACAGATACGCAGTATTTT.

This chain uses TRBV6-1 with TRBJ2-7; 8 positions agree with TRBD1. The ends lost 8 bases at V and 3 bases at J; junction bases unmatched: 6. Germline CDR1 is MNHNS and CDR2 is SASEGT. The CDR3 sequence is 13 residues long. CDR3 sequence reads: CASGKDRGYEQYF. For the CDR3, the DNA is TGTGCCAGCGGTAAAGACAGGGGCTACGAGCAGTACTTC.

The genes are TRBV7-2 and TRBJ2-2, with TRBD1 as a possible D gene (6 bases). The germline V gene encodes CDR1 SGHTA and CDR2 FQGNSA. This CDR3 has 14 amino acids. The V gene lost 4 bases and the J gene lost 5 bases, with 11 bases spanning the gap. The CDR3 nucleotides read TGTGCCAGCAGCTCGGGACACTTTACCGGGGAGCTGTTTTTT. Its protein product is CASSSGHFTGELFF. The variable domain in full, with the rest retrieved from reference TRBV7-2 and TRBJ2-2, is GAGVSQSPSNKVTEKGKDVELRCDPISGHTALYWYRQSLGQGLEFLIYFQGNSAPDKSGLPSDRFSAERTGGSVSTLTIQRTQQEDSAVYLCASSSGHFTGELFFGEGSRLTVL.

The chain couples TRBV24-1 to TRBJ1-5; the match to TRBD1 covers 9 bases. Germline loops: CDR1 KGHDR, CDR2 SFDVKD. V dropped 2 bases and J dropped 6; count of bases not matched to a gene: 4. This CDR3 region has 15 residues. The CDR3 DNA follows: TGTGCCACCAGTGATTCCACAGGGGGCTTTCAGCCCCAGCATTTT. Translated, it gives CATSDSTGGFQPQHF.

This chain links TRBV7-2 with TRBJ2-2; 9 nucleotides align to TRBD2. This CDR3 has 17 amino acids. The V gene's germline CDR1 is SGHTA and CDR2 FQGNSA. The ends lost 2 bases at V and 3 bases at J; junction bases unmatched: 7. CDR3 sequence reads: CASSLMSSGRHTGELFF. CDR3 bases: TGTGCCAGCAGCTTAATGAGTAGCGGGAGACACACCGGGGAGCTGTTTTTT. Looking up the rest from reference TRBV7-2 and TRBJ2-2 gives the full variable domain: GAGVSQSPSNKVTEKGKDVELRCDPISGHTALYWYRQSLGQGLEFLIYFQGNSAPDKSGLPSDRFSAERTGGSVSTLTIQRTQQEDSAVYLCASSLMSSGRHTGELFFGEGSRLTVL.

This sequence joins TRBV4-1 and TRBJ1-2; D not resolved. The CDR3 loop spans 16 amino acids. V dropped 0 bases and J dropped 5 bases, with 16 bases sitting between them. Germline loops: CDR1 MGHRA, CDR2 YSYEKL. The CDR3 nucleotides are TGCGCCAGCAGCCAAGATCCCGCAGCACAGACATATGGCTACACCTTC. This gives the protein CASSQDPAAQTYGYTF.

This chain links TRBV3-1 (or the pseudogene TRBV3-2) with TRBJ1-6; D is undetermined. V dropped 2 bases and J dropped 13 bases, with 18 bases sitting between them. Germline V gene sequence: CDR1 LGHDT, CDR2 YNNKEL (reference sequence). The CDR3 has 15 residues. CDR3 bases: TGTGCCAGCAGCCAACGAACTATGGTCTCGGGGCCCCTCCACTTT. Its protein product is CASSQRTMVSGPLHF.

The chain has TRBV6-2 or TRBV6-3 and TRBJ1-5, with D hard to call. V lost 2 bases and J 0 bases, leaving 8 bases between the germline ends. Germline CDR1 and CDR2: MNHEY and SVGEGT. CDR3 length: 15 amino acids. The CDR3 DNA reads TGTGCCAGCAGTTACGGAGGAGTTAGCAATCAGCCCCAGCATTTT. Translating it yields CASSYGGVSNQPQHF.

V usage is TRBV6-5 and J usage is TRBJ1-1; D gene uncertain. Germline loops: CDR1 MNHEY, CDR2 SVGAGI. The CDR3 covers 14 residues. Trimming left V 4 bases short and J 8 bases short, with 17 bases between. The DNA of the CDR3 is TGTGCCAGCAGTTCCCGGGGAGCCCGTACCGAAGCTTTCTTT. This translates into CASSSRGARTEAFF.

V is TRBV5-1 and J is TRBJ1-2; possibly TRBD1 for D (5 bases). CDR1 and CDR2 from the germline V gene are SGHRS and YFSETQ. Deletions cut 2 bases from V and 5 bases from J, with 13 bases between. This CDR3 spans 14 amino acids. In DNA, the CDR3 is TGCGCCAGCAGCTTTCAGGACACGGCTTATGGCTACACCTTC. The encoded protein is CASSFQDTAYGYTF.

The V call is TRBV30, the J call TRBJ1-2, with D possibly being TRBD1 (5 bases). The V gene's germline CDR1 is GTSNPN and CDR2 SVGIG (reference sequence). Deletions cut 5 bases from V and 3 bases from J, with 16 bases between. There are 14 residues in the CDR3. The CDR3 reads CAWVQSPQDYGYTF. CDR3 nucleotide sequence: TGTGCCTGGGTCCAGAGCCCACAGGACTATGGCTACACCTTC.

V usage is TRBV6-2 or TRBV6-3 and J usage is TRBJ2-7; possible D gene TRBD2, 5 bases. This CDR3 contains 15 residues. Trimming removed 4 bases at V and 3 bases at J, with 16 bases between. From germline, CDR1 is MNHEY and CDR2 SVGEGT. CDR3 sequence: CASSLKRSGIYEQYF. CDR3 nucleotides: TGTGCCAGCAGTTTGAAGAGGAGCGGAATCTACGAGCAGTACTTC.

This clone was seen a few times. The V call is TRBV7-2, the J call TRBJ2-3; D is uncertain. The CDR3 extends over 15 amino acids. Germline V gene lookup returns CDR1 SGHTA and CDR2 FQGNSA. V shed 3 bases and J shed 0 bases, with 10 bases lying between them. In DNA form, the CDR3 reads TGTGCCAGCAGCTTGGGCCGATCTAGCACAGATACGCAGTATTTT. Protein product: CASSLGRSSTDTQYF. Together with reference TRBV7-2 and TRBJ2-3, the CDR3 gives the full variable domain: GAGVSQSPSNKVTEKGKDVELRCDPISGHTALYWYRQSLGQGLEFLIYFQGNSAPDKSGLPSDRFSAERTGGSVSTLTIQRTQQEDSAVYLCASSLGRSSTDTQYFGPGTRLTVL.

The rearrangement uses TRBV27 and TRBJ2-1; D is perhaps TRBD1 (5 bases). Germline CDR1 MNHEY, CDR2 SMNVEV (reference sequence). This CDR3 region has 14 residues. V lost 2 bases and J lost 4, with 9 bases in between. The CDR3 region has the DNA TGTGCCAGCAGTTTAACGCAGGGATACAATGAGCAGTTCTTC. This gives the protein CASSLTQGYNEQFF.

V and J are TRBV28 and TRBJ1-4; 8 bases match TRBD1. After removal of 6 bases from V and 1 base from J, the junction contained 10 bases not matched to a gene. The CDR3 has 17 residues. Germline CDR1 reads MDHEN; CDR2 reads SYDVKM. The CDR3 sequence: CASRFAGQGVTNEKLFF. The DNA of the CDR3 is TGTGCCAGCAGGTTTGCTGGACAGGGAGTAACTAATGAAAAACTGTTTTTT.

The V gene is TRBV4-2, the J gene TRBJ2-7; 11 nucleotides line up with TRBD2. Germline V gives CDR1 LGHNA, CDR2 YNFKEQ. After removal of 6 bases from V and 1 base from J, the junction contained 5 bases not matched to a gene. CDR3 size: 15 residues. CDR3 in amino acids: CASRYLAGGSYEQYF. The CDR3 DNA is TGTGCCAGCAGATACCTAGCGGGAGGATCCTACGAGCAGTACTTC.

This rearrangement joins TRBV6-5 to TRBJ2-3; no firm D call. The CDR3 covers 11 residues. Germline V lookup: CDR1 MNHEY, CDR2 SVGAGI. The V end lost 6 bases, the J end lost 2 bases, and 3 bases lay between the germline ends. For the CDR3, the DNA is TGTGCCAGCAGCAACACAGATACGCAGTATTTT. Translated, it gives CASSNTDTQYF.

The chain carries TRBV30 and TRBJ1-5; D remains ambiguous. V was clipped by 3 bases and J by 2 bases, with 17 bases between them. The CDR3 runs to 16 residues. Germline CDR1 and CDR2: GTSNPN and SVGIG (reference sequence). In DNA, the CDR3 is TGTGCCTGGAGCGCCCGGGGTGGGATGGGCAATCAGCCCCAGCATTTT. Protein sequence: CAWSARGGMGNQPQHF.

The genes are TRBV9 and TRBJ2-2; TRBD1 agrees at 7 bases. The J segment lost 0 bases and the V segment lost 4 bases, leaving 6 bases of the junction unmatched. The length of the CDR3 is 16 residues. Germline V lookup: CDR1 SGDLS, CDR2 YYNGEE. The CDR3: CASSFPGQSNTGELFF. The CDR3 DNA reads as TGTGCCAGCAGCTTCCCGGGACAGTCGAACACCGGGGAGCTGTTTTTT.

The sample holds a few counts of this clone. This sequence joins TRBV30 and TRBJ2-7, with 11 bases aligning to TRBD1. CDR1 and CDR2 from the germline V gene are GTSNPN and SVGIG (reference sequence). CDR3 length: 16 amino acids. V was pared by 3 bases and J by 3 bases, with 10 bases of the junction left unmatched. Here the CDR3 DNA reads TGTGCCTGGAGGGGAACAGGACAGGGGGCTTACTACGAGCAGTACTTC. Its protein product is CAWRGTGQGAYYEQYF.

In its sample, this clone was seen a few times. The chain carries TRBV4-3 and TRBJ2-2, with D perhaps TRBD1 (6 bases). The CDR3 length is 17 residues. The germline V and J ends were trimmed by 0 bases and 4 bases, with 15 bases remaining between them. Germline lookup yields CDR1 LGHNA and CDR2 YSLEER. CDR3 sequence: CASSQEFVTGRTGELFF. CDR3 coding DNA: TGCGCCAGCAGCCAAGAATTCGTGACAGGACGCACCGGGGAGCTGTTTTTT.